A selection of T cell receptor beta chains follows, all from one sample in a study of patients and donors after allogeneic stem cell transplantation. MiXCR, run by TCRdb on the RT-PCR reads, gives a single entry per CDR3 protein. The data contain some 880,000 distinct CDR3 sequences, roughly 18% of them singletons. The sequenced sample consisted of blood, either unsorted or a sorted T cell fraction (not recorded which). Receptors originate from a human donor who was either an allogeneic HSCT recipient or a stem cell or donor lymphocyte infusion donor (not recorded which). It is not recorded whose cells these are; they may come from a transplant donor. Each CDR3 is given with its conserved first and last residue. The D gene is left open where the match is weak. Rows may omit the clone size; those that give it use once, few, many or a size class.

CDR3,DNA,D,length,J,V,size
CASRSTSARRNSYEQYF,TGCGCCAGCCGGTCGACTAGCGCTAGACGGAACTCCTACGAGCAGTACTTC,TRBD2,17,TRBJ2-7,TRBV5-1,NA
CASSGGGAKNEQFF,TGCGCCAGCAGCGGAGGGGGCGCAAAGAATGAGCAGTTCTTC,NA,14,TRBJ2-1,TRBV5-1,NA
CASSQNPGVIADTQYF,TGCGCCAGCAGCCAAAATCCAGGGGTGATCGCAGATACGCAGTATTTT,NA,16,TRBJ2-3,TRBV5-1,NA
CASSQASLASYEQYF,TGTGCCAGCAGCCAAGCGAGTCTAGCCTCCTACGAGCAGTACTTC,NA,15,TRBJ2-7,TRBV3-1,few
CASSLTGANPGANVLTF,TGCGCCAGCAGCTTGACAGGGGCTAATCCTGGGGCCAACGTCCTGACTTTC,TRBD1,17,TRBJ2-6,TRBV5-1,NA
CASSSQGSWGELFF,TGTGCCAGCAGCTCCCAGGGTTCGTGGGGGGAGCTGTTTTTT,NA,14,TRBJ2-2,TRBV7-6,NA
CASSYSETGGAYGYTF,TGTGCCAGCAGTTACTCCGAGACAGGAGGGGCCTATGGCTACACCTTC,NA,16,TRBJ1-2,TRBV6-5,NA
CASSSQLRGNTEAFF,TGTGCCAGCAGTTCCCAGTTGCGAGGGAACACTGAAGCTTTCTTT,NA,15,TRBJ1-1,TRBV7-2,NA
CASSYGGDSYEQYF,TGTGCCAGCAGTTATGGGGGGGACTCCTACGAGCAGTACTTC,TRBD2,14,TRBJ2-7,TRBV6-2/TRBV6-3,NA
CATRSGNIQYF,TGTGCCACCCGGTCTGGAAACATTCAGTACTTC,NA,11,TRBJ2-4,TRBV24-1,NA
CATSSGGIAEAFF,TGTGCCACCAGCAGCGGGGGAATCGCTGAAGCTTTCTTT,NA,13,TRBJ1-1,TRBV15,many
CASSLTRGGLAKNIQYF,TGTGCCAGCAGCTTAACCCGGGGGGGATTAGCCAAAAACATTCAGTACTTC,TRBD2,17,TRBJ2-4,TRBV13,NA
CASSPWGDSIYEQYF,TGTGCCAGCAGCCCGTGGGGGGACAGTATCTACGAGCAGTACTTC,NA,15,TRBJ2-7,TRBV7-2,few
CASSLTTGRETQYF,TGTGCCAGCAGCTTAACGACAGGGAGAGAGACCCAGTACTTC,TRBD1,14,TRBJ2-5,TRBV7-9,few
CAISPGTGQVEQYF,TGTGCCATCAGCCCCGGGACAGGGCAGGTCGAGCAGTACTTC,TRBD1,14,TRBJ2-7,TRBV10-3,NA
CASRNTRDRRYNSPLHF,TGTGCCAGCAGAAACACCCGGGACAGAAGATATAATTCACCCCTCCACTTT,TRBD1,17,TRBJ1-6,TRBV27,few
CASSESPVNYGYTF,TGCGCCAGCAGTGAGTCACCGGTTAACTATGGCTACACCTTC,NA,14,TRBJ1-2,TRBV10-2,few
CASSLSDNLNEKLFF,TGTGCCAGCAGTCTAAGTGACAACCTTAATGAAAAACTGTTTTTT,NA,15,TRBJ1-4,TRBV12-3/TRBV12-4,many
CASSRDRITEAFF,TGTGCCAGCAGCCGGGACAGAATCACTGAAGCTTTCTTT,TRBD1,13,TRBJ1-1,TRBV11-3,few
CASSLSPGVSRGTQYF,TGTGCCAGCAGCTTGTCCCCCGGGGTCTCTCGAGGGACCCAGTACTTC,NA,16,TRBJ2-5,TRBV7-9,NA
CASSQIGQTYEQYF,TGTGCCAGCAGCCAAATTGGACAAACCTACGAGCAGTACTTC,NA,14,TRBJ2-7,TRBV3-1,NA
CASSVQETYEQYF,TGCGCCAGCAGCGTACAGGAGACTTACGAGCAGTACTTC,NA,13,TRBJ2-7,TRBV5-1,many
CSARPPTVAAFNQPQHF,TGCAGTGCTAGACCCCCGACCGTGGCGGCCTTCAATCAGCCCCAGCATTTT,NA,17,TRBJ1-5,TRBV20-1,few
CASSLDTGTLAVLDEQYF,TGTGCCAGCAGCTTAGACACCGGGACACTTGCCGTATTGGACGAGCAGTACTTC,NA,18,TRBJ2-7,TRBV7-8,few
CSASYPAPGGDSPLHF,TGCAGTGCTTCTTACCCGGCCCCGGGGGGGGATTCACCCCTCCACTTT,NA,16,TRBJ1-6,TRBV20-1,NA
CASTGTSGKDTQYF,TGTGCCAGCACTGGGACTAGCGGGAAAGATACGCAGTATTTT,TRBD2,14,TRBJ2-3,TRBV25-1,NA
CASSVLSRRSGLDPPLHF,TGTGCCAGCAGCGTACTGTCCCGGAGGTCGGGGTTAGATCCACCCCTCCACTTT,NA,18,TRBJ1-6,TRBV9,NA
CSARETSGRGGDTQYF,TGCAGTGCTAGAGAGACTAGCGGGAGAGGTGGAGATACGCAGTATTTT,TRBD2,16,TRBJ2-3,TRBV20-1,few
CASSQGQGAGEAFF,TGTGCCAGCAGCCAGGGACAGGGGGCGGGTGAAGCTTTCTTT,TRBD1,14,TRBJ1-1,TRBV4-2,few
CASSLLGGSEPQHF,TGTGCCAGCAGCTTGCTCGGGGGATCAGAGCCCCAGCATTTT,NA,14,TRBJ1-5,TRBV5-4,NA
CASSQASGGRGSGANVLTF,TGTGCCAGCAGCCAGGCATCCGGGGGGCGAGGCTCTGGGGCCAACGTCCTGACTTTC,NA,19,TRBJ2-6,TRBV4-2,NA
CASSLSRGGQPQHF,TGTGCCAGCAGTTTGTCTAGGGGCGGGCAGCCCCAGCATTTT,NA,14,TRBJ1-5,TRBV12-3/TRBV12-4,few
CASSLRWPGDGQPQHF,TGTGCCAGCAGCTTAAGGTGGCCAGGGGATGGACAGCCCCAGCATTTT,NA,16,TRBJ1-5,TRBV11-1,NA
CASSYLFEPQHF,TGTGCCAGCAGTTACCTTTTTGAGCCCCAGCATTTT,NA,12,TRBJ1-5,TRBV6-6,NA
CASSYSIAGNEQYF,TGTGCCAGCAGTTACTCGATTGCAGGGAACGAGCAGTACTTC,NA,14,TRBJ2-7,TRBV6-2/TRBV6-3,few
CASSPGLFNEQFF,TGTGCCAGCAGCCCGGGACTATTCAATGAGCAGTTCTTC,TRBD2,13,TRBJ2-1,TRBV12-3/TRBV12-4,many
CSARDILAGNEQFF,TGCAGTGCTAGAGATATACTAGCGGGGAATGAGCAGTTCTTC,TRBD2,14,TRBJ2-1,TRBV20-1,NA